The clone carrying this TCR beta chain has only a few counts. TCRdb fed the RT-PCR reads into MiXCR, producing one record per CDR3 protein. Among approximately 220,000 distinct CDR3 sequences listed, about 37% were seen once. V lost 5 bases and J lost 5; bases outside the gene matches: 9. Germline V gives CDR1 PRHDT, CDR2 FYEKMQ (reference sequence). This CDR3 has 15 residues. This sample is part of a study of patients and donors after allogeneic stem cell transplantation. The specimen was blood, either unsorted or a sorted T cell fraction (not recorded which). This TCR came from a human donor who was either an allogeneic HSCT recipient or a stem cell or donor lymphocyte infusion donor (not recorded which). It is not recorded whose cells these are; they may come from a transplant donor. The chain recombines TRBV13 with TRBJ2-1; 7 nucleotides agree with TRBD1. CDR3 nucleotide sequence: TGTGCCAGCAGCGCCGGACAGGAATGGAACAATGAGCAGTTCTTC. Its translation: CASSAGQEWNNEQFF.